This TCR beta chain was recorded in a study of patients and donors after allogeneic stem cell transplantation. TCRdb redid the calling of the RT-PCR reads with MiXCR, one entry per CDR3 protein. This table has 98,000 or so distinct CDR3 sequences, approximately 40% appearing once. The CDR3 runs 13 residues. Trimming removed 5 bases at V and 8 bases at J, with 15 bases between. The V gene's germline CDR1 is SGHTA and CDR2 FQGNSA. What was sequenced was blood, either unsorted or a sorted T cell fraction (not recorded which). This sequence joins TRBV7-2 and TRBJ1-1; TRBD1 might be the D (5 bases). The source of this sequence is a human donor who was either an allogeneic HSCT recipient or a stem cell or donor lymphocyte infusion donor (not recorded which). It is not recorded whose cells these are; they may come from a transplant donor. This CDR3 reads CASSLLSGGEAFF. The CDR3 nucleotides read TGTGCCAGCAGCCTCTTGAGTGGGGGAGAAGCTTTCTTT. Combining the CDR3 with reference TRBV7-2 and TRBJ1-1 gives the whole variable domain GAGVSQSPSNKVTEKGKDVELRCDPISGHTALYWYRQSLGQGLEFLIYFQGNSAPDKSGLPSDRFSAERTGGSVSTLTIQRTQQEDSAVYLCASSLLSGGEAFFGQGTRLTVV.